This TCR beta chain appears in the sequencing data of a study of control samples from healthy donors and cancer patients. This CDR3 region has 15 residues. Trimming removed 3 bases from V and 6 bases from J; junction bases left unmatched: 9. Germline V CDR1 and CDR2: LGHDT, YNNKEL (reference sequence). Profiling relied on immunoSEQ multiplex PCR, and the TCRdb table lists in-frame clones only, not all of them. The sample contains around 100,000 clones, about 88% of which appear only once. The receptor was derived from a woman aged 70-85 years in good health. The chain links TRBV3-1 (or the pseudogene TRBV3-2) to TRBJ2-5; 8 bases fit TRBD1. What was sequenced was blood. CDR3 region: CASSHLTGAMQTQYF. The CDR3 DNA reads TGTGCCAGCAGCCACCTGACAGGGGCAATGCAGACCCAGTACTTC.